One T cell receptor (beta chain) is described in this entry. What it binds is unknown. Profiling relied on immunoSEQ multiplex PCR, and the TCRdb table lists in-frame clones only, not all of them. The sample lists roughly 270,000 clones; over 75% were seen once. This sample is drawn from a study of cytomegalovirus exposure and HLA in healthy donors. Study results and limitations: TCR beta chains numbering some 160 were designated cytomegalovirus-associated. With high specificity and sensitivity, the classifier reportedly diagnosed cytomegalovirus status.

The donors were members of the roughly 120-subject validation cohort (separate from the roughly 700-subject first cohort). The sample was PBMCs. The receptor was isolated from a woman aged 18-29 years in good health and CMV-seronegative.

The DNA for the CDR3 is TGCGCCAGCAGCAACCCTCCGGGTGGCACAGATACGCAGTATTTT. It encodes CASSNPPGGTDTQYF. This chain joins TRBV4-1 and TRBJ2-3; D not certain. CDR3 length: 15 residues. V lost 5 bases, J lost 1 base, and 13 bases lay in between. Germline-derived CDR1 and CDR2 are MGHRA and YSYEKL.